These T cell receptor beta chains were read from a single sample in a study of identical twins. TCRdb re-analysed the 5' RACE reads in MiXCR, keeping a single row per CDR3 protein. The table has some 690,000 distinct CDR3 sequences, around 20% seen once. These data also formed part of another study, on T cells expressing NK-cell markers.

Sequences were obtained from PBMCs. The receptor set was obtained from a woman aged 18-29 years in good health. The CDR3 runs from the conserved cysteine through the conserved F or W. The order of the fields is D gene, V gene, J gene, clone size, CDR3 DNA, CDR3 protein. D genes are given only for firm matches. Clone size is shown for a subset of rows, as once, few, many or a class of expanded clone.

>.|TRBV12-3/TRBV12-4|TRBJ2-7|.
TGTGCCAGCAGTTTTCAAGTCGGGGGCTACGAGCAGTACTTC
CASSFQVGGYEQYF
>.|TRBV6-1|TRBJ1-5|.
TGTGCCAGCAGACCGGCGGGGGCATATAGCAATCAGCCCCAGCATTTT
CASRPAGAYSNQPQHF
>TRBD2|TRBV11-1|TRBJ2-7|few
TGTGCCAGCAGCTTCCTAGCGGGAGGGCCCCCACCCTCCTACGAGCAGTACTTC
CASSFLAGGPPPSYEQYF
>TRBD2|TRBV29-1|TRBJ2-7|few
TGCAGCGTTGAAGGGTTAGCGGGAGGCTACGAGCAGTACTTC
CSVEGLAGGYEQYF
>TRBD2|TRBV7-2|TRBJ2-3|many
TGTGCCAGCAAGACTAGCGGGGTCACAGATACGCAGTATTTT
CASKTSGVTDTQYF
>TRBD2|TRBV20-1|TRBJ2-5|.
TGCAGTGCTTCCCCAACTAGCGGGGGAGAGACCCAGTACTTC
CSASPTSGGETQYF
>TRBD1|TRBV25-1|TRBJ1-2|.
TGTGCCAGCAGTTTGGCCAGGGGGATGGGTGGCTACACCTTC
CASSLARGMGGYTF
>.|TRBV6-5|TRBJ1-2|few
TGTGCCAGCAGTTACTCGTTGGACTTTGATGGCTACACCTTC
CASSYSLDFDGYTF
>.|TRBV5-1|TRBJ2-1|.
TGCGCCAGCAGCCAACAGACTCCTCGCGTCAATGAGCAGTTCTTC
CASSQQTPRVNEQFF
>TRBD1|TRBV12-3/TRBV12-4|TRBJ1-2|.
TGTGCCAGCAGTTTAGGGACAGGGGGCTTTGGCTACACCTTC
CASSLGTGGFGYTF
>.|TRBV6-2/TRBV6-3|TRBJ2-2|once
TGTGCCAGCAGCCTACTCGGGACCACCGGGGAGCTGTTTTTT
CASSLLGTTGELFF
>.|TRBV11-1|TRBJ2-7|many
TGTGCCAGCAGTTCAGCGGTCACCGGGACTCAAGGTTGGTTTTCTTACGAGCAGTACTTC
CASSSAVTGTQGWFSYEQYF
>.|TRBV20-1|TRBJ2-7|few
TGCAGTGCTAGATCAGGGGTCAGCTCCTACGAGCAGTACTTC
CSARSGVSSYEQYF
>TRBD1|TRBV7-9|TRBJ1-6|few
TGTGCCAGCAGCTTAGACAGGGGGACTTCACCCCTCCACTTT
CASSLDRGTSPLHF
>.|TRBV27|TRBJ2-7|few
TGTGCCAGCAGTTTATCGAAGGGGGAAGGAGGTCGCGAGCAGTACTTC
CASSLSKGEGGREQYF
>TRBD2|TRBV20-1|TRBJ2-3|.
TGCAGTGCTAGAGATAGCGGGAGCGGACGAGATACGCAGTATTTT
CSARDSGSGRDTQYF
>.|TRBV12-3/TRBV12-4|TRBJ2-2|few
TGTGCCAGTATAACAGCCGGGGAGCTGTTTTTT
CASITAGELFF
>.|TRBV5-6|TRBJ2-7|few
TGTGCCAGCAGCCGTCAAATTACGGGACCTAGAATTTACGAGCAGTACTTC
CASSRQITGPRIYEQYF
>TRBD1|TRBV12-3/TRBV12-4|TRBJ1-2|.
TGTGCCAGCAGGTGGGACAGTTCGTTTTATGGCTACACCTTC
CASRWDSSFYGYTF
>.|TRBV7-2|TRBJ2-2|.
TGTGCCAGCAGCTTTTACAGCGGGGAGCTGTTTTTT
CASSFYSGELFF
>.|TRBV5-1|TRBJ2-1|few
TGCGCCAGCAGCTTGGAGAGCCTCGGGCTCAATGAGCAGTTCTTC
CASSLESLGLNEQFF
>.|TRBV5-4|TRBJ2-3|.
TGTGCCAGCAGCTTTAAAAGACCAACCACAGATACGCAGTATTTT
CASSFKRPTTDTQYF
>.|TRBV7-9|TRBJ1-1|.
TGTGCCAGCAGCTTAATGGGAGGGGTTGGTACTGAAGCTTTCTTT
CASSLMGGVGTEAFF
>TRBD1|TRBV19|TRBJ2-5|.
TGTGCCAGTAGTATCGACAGGGACAATGAGGAGACCCAGTACTTC
CASSIDRDNEETQYF
>.|TRBV10-3|TRBJ2-1|few
TGTGCCATCAGTGACCCAGGGTTGGGTGGAGAGCAGTTCTTC
CAISDPGLGGEQFF
>TRBD2|TRBV20-1|TRBJ2-1|few
TGCAGTGCTAGGGCGTTTAGCGGGACTTACAATGAGCAGTTCTTC
CSARAFSGTYNEQFF
>TRBD2|TRBV12-3/TRBV12-4|TRBJ2-5|few
TGTGCCAGCAGTTTCCTAGCGGGGGGGCCCCAGTACTTC
CASSFLAGGPQYF
>.|TRBV10-2|TRBJ2-2|.
TGCGCCAGCATGGGGGTGGGGGATTTTTGGAACACCGGGGAGCTGTTTTTT
CASMGVGDFWNTGELFF
>TRBD2|TRBV29-1|TRBJ2-1|few
TGCAGCGTTGATGGGCTAGCGGGGGCCCAATACAATGAGCAGTTCTTC
CSVDGLAGAQYNEQFF
>.|TRBV15|TRBJ2-1|many
TGTGCCACCAGCAGAGGTAGCAACAATGAGCAGTTCTTC
CATSRGSNNEQFF
>.|TRBV12-3/TRBV12-4|TRBJ2-1|many
TGTGCCAGCTGCACGGTCTCCTACAATGAGCAGTTCTTC
CASCTVSYNEQFF
>.|TRBV20-1|TRBJ2-6|few
TGCAGTGCTAGAGAAGTGGGTGTCTCTGGGGCCAACGTCCTGACTTTC
CSAREVGVSGANVLTF
>TRBD1|TRBV12-3/TRBV12-4|TRBJ1-5|many
TGTGCCAGCAGACCTGGGACAGGGCATCAGCCCCAGCATTTT
CASRPGTGHQPQHF
>TRBD1|TRBV7-2|TRBJ2-7|few
TGTGCCAGCAGCTTGTTGGGACAGGGGTCCTACGAGCAGTACTTC
CASSLLGQGSYEQYF
>.|TRBV5-1|TRBJ2-3|.
TGCGCCAGCAGCCTGGGGAGGAGCACCGGGACGCAGTATTTT
CASSLGRSTGTQYF
>.|TRBV19|TRBJ2-1|.
TGTGCCAGTAGCCATTCGCACTACAATGAGCAGTTCTTC
CASSHSHYNEQFF
>TRBD2|TRBV29-1|TRBJ2-1|few
TGCAGCGTTTTCCTACTAGCGGGAGGGCCTTGGAATGAGCAGTTCTTC
CSVFLLAGGPWNEQFF
>.|TRBV27|TRBJ2-7|few
TGTGCCAGCGGGGACCCGGGTATCGCTACGAAGCAGTACTTC
CASGDPGIATKQYF
>.|TRBV15|TRBJ2-3|once
TGTGCCACCAGCACGCGAAAGGATGACACAGATACGCAGTATTTT
CATSTRKDDTDTQYF
>TRBD1|TRBV11-2|TRBJ2-2|many
TGTGCCAGCAGCTTATCGACAGGGACCGGGGAGCTGTTTTTT
CASSLSTGTGELFF
>TRBD2|TRBV4-3|TRBJ2-1|.
TGCGCCAGCAGCCGCTCATGGACTAGCGGGGACAATGAGCAGTTCTTC
CASSRSWTSGDNEQFF
>.|TRBV20-1|TRBJ2-7|.
TGCAGTGCTAGAGATAGGCGGTCATACGAGCAGTACTTC
CSARDRRSYEQYF
>.|TRBV10-3|TRBJ2-1|.
TGTGCCATCCGGCAGGGTCTTCCCATAGACAATGAGCAGTTCTTC
CAIRQGLPIDNEQFF
>TRBD1|TRBV12-3/TRBV12-4|TRBJ1-1|.
TGTGCCAGCAGTCAGCATCCGGGACAGCCCGACACTGAAGCTTTCTTT
CASSQHPGQPDTEAFF
>.|TRBV20-1|TRBJ2-1|many
TGCAGTGCTAGAGAATTCTCCCCCCCCCAGCAGTTCTTC
CSAREFSPPQQFF
>.|TRBV7-2|TRBJ2-6|.
TGTGCCAGCAGCTTTATAGGGTCTGGGGCCAACGTCCTGACTTTC
CASSFIGSGANVLTF
>.|TRBV3-1|TRBJ2-1|few
TGTGCCAGCAGCCAGGATATGGGGACGTACAATGAGCAGTTCTTC
CASSQDMGTYNEQFF
>.|TRBV5-6|TRBJ2-5|.
TGTGCCAGCAGCCCCCCCCGGGAGCGCGGAGAGACCCAGTACTTC
CASSPPRERGETQYF
>.|TRBV20-1|TRBJ2-7|.
TGCAGTGCCCTCGCCCCGGGCCACGAGCAGTACTTC
CSALAPGHEQYF
>TRBD1|TRBV10-3|TRBJ1-2|few
TGTGCCATCAGAAACTCCTACAGGGGCCAAGCAGGCTATGGCTACACCTTC
CAIRNSYRGQAGYGYTF